This T cell receptor beta chain emerged from a study of cytomegalovirus exposure and HLA in healthy donors. Study observations and caveats: TCR beta chains numbering 164 were designated cytomegalovirus-associated. Under in vitro conditions, a few CMV-associated chains were confirmed as specific for CMV antigens. TCR sequences were mostly rare, though some public TCRs occurred in many donors.

The ends were cut back, 3 bases at V and 0 bases at J, with 13 bases in the middle. This CDR3 is built from 16 residues. CDR1 MNHEY and CDR2 SMNVEV come from the germline V gene (reference sequence). Comment on this clone: Its antigen remains unidentified.

Some clones are missing from TCRdb's copy, which holds only in-frame ones; the method was immunoSEQ multiplex PCR. Among some 83,000 clones listed, roughly 94% were seen once. The donors were part of the approximately 130-subject validation cohort, which stood apart from the roughly 670-subject first cohort. Sequencing was carried out using PBMCs. The clonotype comes from a woman under 30 in good health and CMV-seropositive. The chain carries TRBV27 and TRBJ2-3; unclear D gene. CDR3 amino acids: CASSLIRVSSTDTQYF. DNA of the CDR3: TGTGCCAGCAGTTTGATTCGGGTATCTAGCACAGATACGCAGTATTTT.